This TCR beta chain comes out of a study of T cell responses to AZD1222 COVID-19 vaccine. Overall study results and limits: The study identified only six AZD1222 recipients as seropositive at baseline.

CDR3 length equals 16 residues. Trimming took off 0 bases at V and 2 bases at J, with 12 bases between the two ends. From germline, CDR1 is LGHNA and CDR2 YNFKEQ. Assay used: immunoSEQ multiplex PCR; TCRdb lists only in-frame clones, some missing. The table includes about 110,000 clones, 82% detected once. As to this clone: Its antigen is still unknown.

This sequence joins TRBV4-2 and TRBJ2-3; D uncertain. The sequence derives from an adult in good health. Source: peripheral blood, taken on day 0 of AZD1222 vaccination. CDR3 loop: CASSQDILTTTDTQYF. The CDR3 DNA reads as TGTGCCAGCAGCCAAGATATCCTAACTACCACAGATACGCAGTATTTT.